This TCR beta chain emerged from a study of CD8+ T cells in alopecia areata. For the study at large: Treated patients were given 5 to 10 mg oral tofacitinib twice daily.

A note on this clone: Antigen specificity is unknown.

Study-wide results and limits: In scalp and blood, many expanded lesional clones persisted during tofacitinib. Between patients, shared TCR sequences were less clear than in mice. This was possibly due in part to HLA diversity in the patient population. Sequencing of scalp tissue also captures the resident alphabeta T cells of normal skin.

V shed 5 bases, J shed 3 bases, and the junction held 1 base outside the gene matches. The CDR3 is made up of 13 amino acids. Germline-derived CDR1 and CDR2 are MNHEY and SVGAGI. Extraction of RNA preceded its reverse transcription into cDNA, which served as the sequencing template. Here immunoSEQ multiplex PCR was the method, and the copy in TCRdb shows in-frame clones only, minus some. The data show about 280,000 clones, over 45% seen once. Treatment specified: oral pan-JAK inhibitor, 5-10 mg twice daily. This chain uses TRBV6-5 with TRBJ1-5, with 7 bases lining up with TRBD1. This material consisted of CD4+ T cells sorted from blood, taken at week 24, from a patient treated with tofacitinib. This clonotype was sampled from a human donor with alopecia areata. This CDR3 reads CASSDRDNQPQHF. In DNA form, the CDR3 reads TGTGCCAGCAGTGACAGGGACAATCAGCCCCAGCATTTT.